Listed here is a single T cell receptor (beta chain). The antigen remains undetermined. The data were obtained in a study of human thymus T cells. Whole-study results and caveats: Related research has reported that thymic repertoires overlap highly among unrelated individuals.

Assay used: immunoSEQ multiplex PCR; TCRdb lists only in-frame clones, some missing. In the table there are some 120,000 clones, more than 90% of which are singletons. The length of the CDR3 is 15 residues. CDR1 MGHRA and CDR2 YSYEKL come from the germline V gene. Trimming stripped 0 bases from V and 1 base from J, with 7 bases between. Corrective heart surgery yielded the resections from which the thymus tissue came. The source is a boy in the first two years of life with a congenital heart defect but otherwise immunologically healthy. What was sequenced was thymus tissue. This chain connects TRBV4-1 to TRBJ2-1; D might be TRBD2 (5 bases). This CDR3 reads CASSQETSSYNEQFF. CDR3 DNA: TGCGCCAGCAGCCAAGAAACTAGTTCCTACAATGAGCAGTTCTTC.